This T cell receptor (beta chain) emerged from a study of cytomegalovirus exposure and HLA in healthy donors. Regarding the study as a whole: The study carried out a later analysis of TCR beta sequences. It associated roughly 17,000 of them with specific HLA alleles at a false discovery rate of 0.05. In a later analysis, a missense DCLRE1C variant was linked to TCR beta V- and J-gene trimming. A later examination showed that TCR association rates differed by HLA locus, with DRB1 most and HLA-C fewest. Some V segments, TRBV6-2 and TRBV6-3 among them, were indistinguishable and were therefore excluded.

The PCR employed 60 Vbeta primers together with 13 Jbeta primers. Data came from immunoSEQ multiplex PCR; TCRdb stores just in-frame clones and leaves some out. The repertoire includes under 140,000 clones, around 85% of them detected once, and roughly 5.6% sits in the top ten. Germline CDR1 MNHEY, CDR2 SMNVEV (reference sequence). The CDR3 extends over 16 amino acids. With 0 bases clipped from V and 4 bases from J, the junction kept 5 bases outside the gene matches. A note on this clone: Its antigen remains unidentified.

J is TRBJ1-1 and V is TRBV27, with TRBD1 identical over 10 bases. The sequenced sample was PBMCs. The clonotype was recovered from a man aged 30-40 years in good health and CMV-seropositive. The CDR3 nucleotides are TGTGCCAGCAGTTTATCGACAGGGGGCTCAGGCACTGAAGCTTTCTTT. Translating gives CASSLSTGGSGTEAFF.